The TCR beta chain under discussion was sequenced for a study of cytomegalovirus exposure and HLA in healthy donors. The study, taken as a whole, reports: In an earlier analysis, most TCR beta V segments were productive about 87% or about 30% of the time. Highly shared variants forming one cluster were likely a sequencing artifact.

The PCR had 60 Vbeta and 13 Jbeta primers. Profiling relied on immunoSEQ multiplex PCR, and the TCRdb table lists in-frame clones only, not all of them. This sample yields 80,000 or so clones, of which nearly 80% are seen a single time; 4.5% belongs to the top ten. CDR1 and CDR2 from the germline V gene are SGHTA and FQGNSA. The CDR3 length is 15 residues. With V trimmed by 2 bases and J by 3 bases, 6 bases remained unmatched. As regards this clone: As yet, its antigen is unknown.

The receptor was derived from a man in his forties in good health and CMV-seronegative. This chain connects TRBV7-2 to TRBJ2-7; TRBD2 aligns across 8 bases. Sequenced material: PBMCs. This CDR3 is CASSLRAGGIYEQYF. In nucleotides, the CDR3 is TGTGCCAGCAGCTTACGGGCGGGAGGTATCTACGAGCAGTACTTC.